The entry below gives a single TCR beta chain sequence along with its context. These data come from a study of blood T cell repertoires in COVID-19. The CDR3 contains 15 residues. Trimming pared 1 base from V and 1 base from J, leaving 10 bases between. In germline, CDR1 is KGHSH, CDR2 LQKENI. Clones were read by immunoSEQ multiplex PCR, and TCRdb kept only the in-frame ones, dropping some. The sample holds about 250,000 clones, about 80% seen once. The gene calls are TRBV18 and TRBJ1-1; D remains ambiguous. This TCR derives from a woman over 75 with acute or convalescent COVID-19. Sequencing was carried out using peripheral blood. CDR3 region: CASSPRYEGNTEAFF. CDR3 coding DNA: TGTGCCAGCTCACCACGATACGAGGGGAACACTGAAGCTTTCTTT.